These 5 T cell receptor beta chains were sequenced from one sample in a study of CD8+CD57+ T cells in acquired aplastic anemia. Profiling that covered TCR beta VDJ and CDR3 relied on genomic DNA as its template. TCRdb passed the reads through MiXCR, listing each CDR3 protein once. The sample contains a few hundred thousand distinct CDR3 sequences, 60% to 80% of which appear only once. Sequenced sample: sorted CD4+, CD8+, or CD8+CD57+ T cells (not recorded which) from PBMCs. The receptor set was obtained from a human donor in good health, serving as a control.

The chain is built from TRBV2 and TRBJ2-7; the D gene is possibly TRBD2 (6 bases). CDR1 is SNHLY, CDR2 FYNNEI, per germline. The CDR3 runs to 14 residues. V was pared by 5 bases and J by 4 bases, with 15 bases between. The CDR3 DNA sequence: TGTGCCAGCAGTTCGACTAGTTTCACTTACGAGCAGTACTTC. This codes for CASSSTSFTYEQYF.

Note on this clonotype: A much larger clone differs from this one at a single base, so this may be a read error. The J gene is TRBJ1-4, the V gene TRBV5-1, with D possibly being TRBD1 (5 bases). The CDR3 is 16 residues long. Germline CDR1 reads SGHRS; CDR2 reads YFSETQ. Here the CDR3 DNA reads TGCGCCGGCAGCCCCCTTGACAGTGCAACTAATGAAAAACTGTTTTTT. Encoded protein: CAGSPLDSATNEKLFF. The entire variable domain, with the rest obtained from reference TRBV5-1 and TRBJ1-4, is as follows: KAGVTQTPRYLIKTRGQQVTLSCSPISGHRSVSWYQQTPGQGLQFLFEYFSETQRNKGNFPGRFSGRQFSNSRSEMNVSTLELGDSALYLCAGSPLDSATNEKLFFGSGTQLSVL.

J is TRBJ2-7 and V is TRBV20-1; 8 positions agree with TRBD2. CDR3 length equals 15 residues. Germline CDR1 DFQATT, CDR2 SNEGSKA (reference sequence). The J segment lost 0 bases and the V segment lost 3 bases, leaving 7 bases of the junction unmatched. The DNA of the CDR3 is TGCAGTGCTAGCCTGTCCGGGACTAGCTCCTACGAGCAGTACTTC. It is translated as CSASLSGTSSYEQYF.

The chain has TRBV7-2 and TRBJ1-5; maybe TRBD1 (5 bases). Germline CDR1 SGHTA, CDR2 FQGNSA. The ends were cut back, 5 bases at V and 14 bases at J, with 25 bases in the middle. This CDR3 has 15 amino acids. Here the CDR3 DNA reads TGTGCCAGCAGCCAAGGGACTAGCGGAACCTCCTACGAGCATTTT. This codes for CASSQGTSGTSYEHF. Full variable domain (missing parts from reference TRBV7-2 and TRBJ1-5): GAGVSQSPSNKVTEKGKDVELRCDPISGHTALYWYRQSLGQGLEFLIYFQGNSAPDKSGLPSDRFSAERTGGSVSTLTIQRTQQEDSAVYLCASSQGTSGTSYEHFGDGTRLSIL.

On this clonotype itself: At one boundary the junction diverges from the germline segment, which might be a read error. The V call is TRBV2, the J call TRBJ2-3, with 12 bases lining up with TRBD2. The CDR3 totals 15 residues. CDR1 and CDR2 (germline): SNHLY, FYNNEI. The chain's CDR3 is CATSGGTSGTDTQYF. The CDR3 DNA is TGTGCCACCAGTGGCGGGACTAGCGGGACAGATACGCAGTATTTT.